What follows are 24 T cell receptor beta chains derived from one specimen sequenced in a study of T cell repertoires in cytomegalovirus infection. Their target antigens are unknown. Via MiXCR, TCRdb re-called the reads, giving one row per CDR3 protein. The sample has 800,000 to 950,000 distinct CDR3 sequences; around a third are singletons. This specimen was cultured CD8+ T cells from PBMCs, taken from culture after CMV antigen stimulation. These receptor sequences come from a human donor in good health (CMV status not recorded). Some clones in this sample may be carry-over from other donors' samples.

This clonotype was found a few times. The J gene is TRBJ1-1, the V gene TRBV5-1, with TRBD1 as a possible D gene (5 bases). This CDR3 contains 18 residues. V was pared by 0 bases and J by 4 bases, with 22 bases between. Germline lookup yields CDR1 SGHRS and CDR2 YFSETQ. The CDR3 is CASSLDRRGKEEGTEAFF. CDR3 nucleotide sequence: TGCGCCAGCAGCTTGGATAGAAGGGGTAAAGAGGAAGGCACTGAAGCTTTCTTT.

In nucleotides, the CDR3 is TGTGCCAGCAGTTCCCAGGACGACGGCGATGGCTACACCTTC. It yields the protein CASSSQDDGDGYTF. The chain couples TRBV6-6 to TRBJ1-2; no clear D. Germline V gives CDR1 MNHNY, CDR2 SVGAGI (reference sequence). V lost 4 bases and J lost 6, with 15 bases in between. The CDR3 runs 14 residues.

There are a few counts of this clonotype. The chain has TRBV12-3 or TRBV12-4 and TRBJ2-2; D unresolved. The length of the CDR3 is 12 residues. The V gene lost 1 base and the J gene lost 10 bases, with 7 bases spanning the gap. The CDR3 loop is CASSLEDAELFF. CDR3 in DNA: TGTGCCAGCAGTTTAGAGGATGCGGAGCTGTTTTTT.

The chain employs TRBV7-6 and TRBJ2-7; perhaps TRBD1 as D (5 bases). V dropped 4 bases and J dropped 0 bases, with 10 bases sitting between them. The CDR3 consists of 14 residues. From germline, CDR1 is SGHVS and CDR2 FNYEAQ. The CDR3 loop is CASSWPDSSYEQYV. CDR3 DNA sequence: TGTGCCAGCAGCTGGCCCGACAGCTCCTACGAGCAGTACGTC.

The sample holds one count of this clonotype. The chain links TRBV20-1 to TRBJ1-6, with D perhaps TRBD1 (5 bases). The CDR3 is made up of 18 amino acids. CDR1 is DFQATT, CDR2 SNEGSKA, per germline (reference sequence). V lost 3 bases, J lost 1 base, and 19 bases lay in between. For the CDR3, the DNA is TGCAGTGCTAGGATGTCAGGGAAATTGGGGTCCTATAATTCACCCCTCCACTTT. It translates to CSARMSGKLGSYNSPLHF.

This clonotype was picked up a small number of times. As DNA, the CDR3 is TGTGCCAGTAGTATAGGGGAGGCCCCAAATCAGCCCCAGCATTTT. It specifies CASSIGEAPNQPQHF. The V and J genes are TRBV19 and TRBJ1-5, with D unresolved. The length of the CDR3 is 15 residues. The germline V gene encodes CDR1 LNHDA and CDR2 SQIVND (reference sequence). Trimming stripped 1 base from V and 4 bases from J, with 11 bases between.

This clonotype occurred many times. V is TRBV7-2 and J is TRBJ1-1; a possible D gene is TRBD1 (5 bases). This CDR3 is built from 14 residues. Per the germline V gene, CDR1 is SGHTA and CDR2 is FQGNSA. Trimming removed 2 bases at V and 3 bases at J, with 10 bases between. CDR3 in amino acids: CASSLRGLDTEAFF. CDR3 nucleotide sequence: TGTGCCAGCAGCTTAAGGGGATTGGACACTGAAGCTTTCTTT.

This clonotype came up many times. The chain couples TRBV7-2 to TRBJ2-5; D remains unclear. Germline CDR1 is SGHTA and CDR2 is FQGNSA. The CDR3 extends over 12 amino acids. V was clipped by 1 base and J by 5 bases, with 5 bases between them. The CDR3 loop is CASSLDFETQYF. CDR3 sequence (DNA): TGTGCCAGCAGCTTAGATTTCGAGACCCAGTACTTC.

The chain carries TRBV25-1 and TRBJ1-1; tentatively, D is TRBD1 (6 bases). Trimming took 3 bases from V and 6 from J, leaving 17 bases between them. Germline values: CDR1 MGHDK, CDR2 SYGVNS. The CDR3 has 15 amino acids. CDR3 sequence reads: CASSEWDTIYSEAFF. CDR3 nucleotide sequence: TGTGCCAGCAGTGAGTGGGACACAATTTACTCTGAAGCTTTCTTT. Drawing the rest from reference TRBV25-1 and TRBJ1-1, the complete variable domain is EADIYQTPRYLVIGTGKKITLECSQTMGHDKMYWYQQDPGMELHLIHYSYGVNSTEKGDLSSESTVSRIRTEHFPLTLESARPSHTSQYLCASSEWDTIYSEAFFGQGTRLTVV.

J is TRBJ2-2 and V is TRBV12-3 or TRBV12-4, with D possibly being TRBD2 (5 bases). Trimming took 6 bases from V and 5 from J, leaving 16 bases between them. This CDR3 contains 15 residues. The CDR3 region has the DNA TGTGCCAGCAGCCTCTATGGGGAGTTTACCGGGGAGCTGTTTTTT. Translated, it gives CASSLYGEFTGELFF.

Of note for this clonotype: The junction does not match germline at one end; this may be a read error. The V and J genes are TRBV7-7 and TRBJ1-6; D is uncertain. Germline-derived CDR1 and CDR2 are SSHAT and FNYEAQ (reference sequence). The CDR3 covers 14 residues. The CDR3 loop is CASSLNHMDSPLHF. The CDR3 bases are TGTGCTAGCAGCTTAAACCACATGGATTCACCCCTCCACTTT.

A few counts support this clonotype. CDR3 in amino acids: CASSETWGDNSPLHF. The CDR3 DNA sequence: TGTGCCAGCAGCGAAACTTGGGGGGACAATTCACCCCTCCACTTT. The chain couples TRBV5-6 to TRBJ1-6, with D possibly matching TRBD1 (5 bases). The V and J ends lost 4 bases and 7 bases respectively, with 15 bases between them. The CDR3 covers 15 residues. Germline V gives CDR1 SGHDT, CDR2 YYEEEE. The whole variable domain, remainder taken from reference TRBV5-6 and TRBJ1-6, is DAGVTQSPTHLIKTRGQQVTLRCSPKSGHDTVSWYQQALGQGPQFIFQYYEEEERQRGNFPDRFSGHQFPNYSSELNVNALLLGDSALYLCASSETWGDNSPLHFGNGTRLTVT.

The chain links TRBV6-6 to TRBJ2-7, with D tentatively TRBD1 or TRBD2 (5 bases each). Germline values: CDR1 MNHNY, CDR2 SVGAGI (reference sequence). The V end lost 5 bases, the J end lost 5 bases, and 19 bases lay between the germline ends. This CDR3 comprises 15 residues. CDR3 DNA sequence: TGTGCCAGCAGTGAGCAGGGCCGGAGGCGCCACGAGCAGTACTTC. Residues: CASSEQGRRRHEQYF.

The chain joins TRBV27 to TRBJ2-7; 9 nucleotides align to TRBD1. Germline V gene sequence: CDR1 MNHEY, CDR2 SMNVEV (reference sequence). V shed 3 bases, J shed 3 bases, and the junction held 6 bases outside the gene matches. The CDR3 is made up of 15 amino acids. The CDR3 loop reads CASSFTGTGNYEQYV. CDR3 nucleotide sequence: TGTGCCAGCAGTTTCACCGGGACAGGGAACTACGAGCAGTACGTC.

This clonotype has ten or more counts. The chain carries TRBV7-9 and TRBJ1-5; possibly TRBD1 for D (6 bases). The CDR3 covers 14 residues. V lost 2 bases, J lost 6 bases, and 11 bases lay in between. Germline CDR1 SEHNR, CDR2 FQNEAQ (reference sequence). The CDR3 nucleotides are TGTGCCAGCAGCTTAATGGGGGCTGGTCAGCCCCAGCATTTT. The encoded protein is CASSLMGAGQPQHF.

This clonotype has a handful of counts. The chain has TRBV2 and TRBJ2-1; TRBD2 is a possible D gene (6 bases). Germline V gene data show CDR1 as SNHLY and CDR2 as FYNNEI. CDR3 length: 16 residues. The V end lost 8 bases, the J end lost 0 bases, and 17 bases lay between the germline ends. The CDR3 DNA sequence: TGTGCCAGCCTCGCGGGGAAGGGGAGCTCCTACAATGAGCAGTTCTTC. It codes for CASLAGKGSSYNEQFF. The variable domain in full, completed from reference TRBV2 and TRBJ2-1, reads EPEVTQTPSHQVTQMGQEVILRCVPISNHLYFYWYRQILGQKVEFLVSFYNNEISEKSEIFDDQFSVERPDGSNFTLKIRSTKLEDSAMYFCASLAGKGSSYNEQFFGPGTRLTVL.

This clonotype was seen more than once but under ten times. The chain has TRBV27 and TRBJ1-4; D is unresolved. Trimming removed 5 bases from V and 8 bases from J, with 15 bases in between. In germline, CDR1 is MNHEY, CDR2 SMNVEV (reference sequence). This CDR3 has 14 amino acids. CDR3 nucleotides: TGTGCCAGCAGTCTGGACCCTCGGGAGGAAAAACTGTTTTTT. It translates to CASSLDPREEKLFF. Supplemented by reference TRBV27 and TRBJ1-4, the full variable domain reads EAQVTQNPRYLITVTGKKLTVTCSQNMNHEYMSWYRQDPGLGLRQIYYSMNVEVTDKGDVPEGYKVSRKEKRNFPLILESPSPNQTSLYFCASSLDPREEKLFFGSGTQLSVL.

This clonotype was detected only a few times. Here the CDR3 DNA reads TGTGCCAGCAGTCCTCCCAATTCAGGGGCCTACGAGCAGTACGTC. This translates into CASSPPNSGAYEQYV. J is TRBJ2-7 and V is TRBV28; weak D call: TRBD1 (6 bases). CDR1 and CDR2 (germline): MDHEN, SYDVKM. The V gene lost 5 bases and the J gene lost 2 bases, with 16 bases spanning the gap. This CDR3 is built from 15 residues.

Note on this clonotype: Being one base from a much bigger clone, this may be a read error. V usage is TRBV6-6 and J usage is TRBJ2-1; D gene unclear. The CDR3 is 15 residues long. The germline CDR1 and CDR2 sequences are MNHNY and SVGAGI (reference sequence). V was pared by 5 bases and J by 2 bases, with 13 bases between. The CDR3 is CASSDWVIAYNEQFF. The DNA for the CDR3 is TGTGCCAGCAGTGATTGGGTAATTGCCTACAATGAGCAGTTCTTC.

This clonotype was observed once. The chain couples TRBV6-6 to TRBJ2-2, with 7 nucleotides matching TRBD1. This CDR3 has 17 amino acids. Germline V gene lookup returns CDR1 MNHNY and CDR2 SVGAGI (reference sequence). V was clipped by 2 bases and J by 3 bases; unmatched bases: 9. CDR3 bases: TGTGCCAGCAGTTACGCGTTGACAGGGAAAGACACCGGGGAGCTGTTTTTT. Residues: CASSYALTGKDTGELFF.

J is TRBJ1-6 and V is TRBV15, with D unresolved. The V and J ends lost 6 bases and 9 bases respectively, with 15 bases between them. The CDR3 runs to 14 residues. Germline lookup yields CDR1 LNHNV and CDR2 YYDKDF (reference sequence). The CDR3 region has the DNA TGTGCCACCAGACAGACCTCAACCGCTTCACCCCTCCACTTT. Its translation: CATRQTSTASPLHF.

In its sample, this clonotype was seen a few times. The J gene is TRBJ1-1, the V gene TRBV6-1, with a weak D call TRBD1 (5 bases). The CDR3 length is 15 residues. Germline-derived CDR1 and CDR2 are MNHNS and SASEGT. The ends were cut back, 5 bases at V and 0 bases at J, with 13 bases in the middle. CDR3 in DNA: TGTGCCAGCAGTCCCTGGACACCCGTGAACACTGAAGCTTTCTTT. It encodes CASSPWTPVNTEAFF.

V and J are TRBV5-4 and TRBJ1-1; D possibly corresponds to TRBD1 (6 bases). This CDR3 is built from 12 residues. V shed 0 bases and J shed 7 bases, with 7 bases lying between them. CDR1 is SGHNT, CDR2 YYREEE, per germline (reference sequence). CDR3 nucleotide sequence: TGTGCCAGCAGCTTGGGGGACATTGAAGCTTTCTTT. Its protein is CASSLGDIEAFF. The complete variable domain, with remaining parts taken from reference TRBV5-4 and TRBJ1-1, reads ETGVTQSPTHLIKTRGQQVTLRCSSQSGHNTVSWYQQALGQGPQFIFQYYREEENGRGNFPPRFSGLQFPNYSSELNVNALELDDSALYLCASSLGDIEAFFGQGTRLTVV.

The table lists this clonotype with many counts. This chain links TRBV7-6 with TRBJ2-5; 9 bases map to TRBD2. V lost 1 base and J lost 1; bases outside the gene matches: 13. Germline V CDR1 and CDR2: SGHVS, FNYEAQ. The CDR3 runs 19 residues. The CDR3 loop is CASSLVGALAGSSQETQYF. In DNA form, the CDR3 reads TGTGCCAGCAGCTTAGTCGGGGCCCTAGCGGGGAGCTCCCAAGAGACCCAGTACTTC.